The 10 T cell receptor beta chains listed next were all sequenced from one sample in a study of T-cell reconstitution after alpha-beta-depleted transplantation in children. Unique molecular identifiers were used to barcode this TCRbeta library. TCRdb passed the PCR reads through MiXCR, listing each CDR3 protein once. Seen here are 500,000 to 650,000 distinct CDR3 sequences, 11% observed once, and the top ten hold about 15%. The starting material was PBMCs, mostly from graft donor cells, obtained 180 days after TCRalphabeta/CD19-depleted stem cell transplant. Source of these receptors: a female patient aged 2-9 years who had a stem cell transplant for aplastic anemia, so the T cells may come from the graft donor.

The chain links TRBV20-1 to TRBJ2-1; D perhaps matches TRBD2 (6 bases). The germline V gene encodes CDR1 DFQATT and CDR2 SNEGSKA (reference sequence). The germline V and J ends were trimmed by 6 bases and 6 bases, with 12 bases remaining between them. The CDR3 extends over 12 amino acids. CDR3 sequence reads: CSAPTSFNEQFF. DNA for the CDR3: TGCAGTGCCCCGACTAGTTTCAATGAGCAGTTCTTC.

This clonotype has at least ten counts. The chain couples TRBV5-1 to TRBJ1-5; 7 nucleotides agree with TRBD1. J gave up 2 bases and V 4 bases, and 6 bases lay outside the gene matches. Per germline, CDR1 SGHRS and CDR2 YFSETQ. The CDR3 covers 15 residues. For the CDR3, the DNA is TGCGCCAGCAGCCGCACAACAGGGGGCAATCAGCCCCAGCATTTT. Its translation: CASSRTTGGNQPQHF.

This clonotype came up many times. V and J are TRBV11-2 and TRBJ2-1; unclear D gene. V lost 3 bases and J 5 bases, leaving 5 bases between the germline ends. This CDR3 has 12 residues. The germline CDR1 and CDR2 sequences are SGHAT and FQNNGV. CDR3 bases: TGTGCCAGCAGCTTGGGGAACAATGAGCAGTTCTTC. Translating it yields CASSLGNNEQFF. Full variable domain (outside the CDR3, taken from reference TRBV11-2 and TRBJ2-1): EAGVAQSPRYKIIEKRQSVAFWCNPISGHATLYWYQQILGQGPKLLIQFQNNGVVDDSQLPKDRFSAERLKGVDSTLKIQPAKLEDSAVYLCASSLGNNEQFFGPGTRLTVL.

The sample holds many counts of this clonotype. V is TRBV18 and J is TRBJ2-5; D is unclear. The V end lost 3 bases, the J end lost 5 bases, and 16 bases lay between the germline ends. CDR3 length equals 15 residues. The germline CDR1 and CDR2 sequences are KGHSH and LQKENI. CDR3 nucleotides: TGTGCCAGCTCACCCCGGTCGACAATGGGGGAGACCCAGTACTTC. Its protein is CASSPRSTMGETQYF.

The J gene is TRBJ2-1, the V gene TRBV14, with 12 nucleotides matching TRBD2. This CDR3 has 18 residues. Germline CDR1 SGHDN, CDR2 FVKESK. Germline trimming cut 4 bases from V and 2 bases from J; bases unmatched to any gene: 9. DNA of the CDR3: TGTGCCAGCAGCCGGGGACTAGCGGGCCCACTTACCTACAATGAGCAGTTCTTC. Translating gives CASSRGLAGPLTYNEQFF.

V gene TRBV5-1 combines with J gene TRBJ2-3, with 7 bases aligning to TRBD2. The germline CDR1 and CDR2 sequences are SGHRS and YFSETQ. V dropped 1 base and J dropped 5; count of bases not matched to a gene: 1. The CDR3 totals 13 residues. Here the CDR3 DNA reads TGCGCCAGCAGCTTGTGGGGGGGAGATACGCAGTATTTT. This codes for CASSLWGGDTQYF.

Only a few counts were recorded for this clonotype. This rearrangement joins TRBV5-6 to TRBJ2-1, with D tentatively TRBD1 or TRBD2 (5 bases each). Trimming cost V 2 bases and J 0 bases, with 9 bases left between them. Looked up from germline, CDR1 is SGHDT and CDR2 is YYEEEE. The length of the CDR3 is 15 residues. The CDR3 is CASSFGAGSYNEQFF. CDR3 bases: TGTGCCAGCAGCTTCGGGGCGGGCTCCTACAATGAGCAGTTCTTC.

The table lists this clonotype with many counts. This chain links TRBV12-3 or TRBV12-4 with TRBJ2-1; the D gene could be TRBD1 or TRBD2 (5 bases each). CDR3 length: 15 residues. Trimming took 4 bases from V and 7 from J, leaving 17 bases between them. In DNA, the CDR3 is TGTGCCAGCAGTTCACGAGGGGTTGGTTTGAATGAGCAGTTCTTC. Amino acids: CASSSRGVGLNEQFF.

This chain uses TRBV9 with TRBJ1-6; 11 positions agree with TRBD1. The germline V gene encodes CDR1 SGDLS and CDR2 YYNGEE. With V trimmed by 7 bases and J by 3 bases, 3 bases remained unmatched. The CDR3 contains 15 residues. DNA for the CDR3: TGTGCCAGCGGGGACAGGGGGAGCTATAATTCACCCCTCCACTTT. Encoded protein: CASGDRGSYNSPLHF.

The chain carries TRBV5-1 and TRBJ2-5, with no clear D. This CDR3 region has 15 residues. V lost 0 bases and J 5 bases, leaving 14 bases between the germline ends. Germline CDR1 reads SGHRS; CDR2 reads YFSETQ. Here the CDR3 DNA reads TGCGCCAGCAGCTTGGGTCTACATGGAATGGAGACCCAGTACTTC. This gives the protein CASSLGLHGMETQYF.